Below, one T cell receptor (beta chain) is given with its context. Its antigen is unknown. The record originates from a study of cytomegalovirus exposure and HLA in healthy donors. About the research overall: Tens of millions of unique TCRs from HLA-typed donors made up an early data release.

Notes on the study in general: While the bulk of TCR sequences proved rare, some public TCRs turned up in many donors.

PCR was performed using 60 Vbeta and 13 Jbeta primers. Generated by immunoSEQ multiplex PCR, the TCRdb table keeps only in-frame clones and is missing some. The table records some 90,000 clones, about four fifths of them present only once. The TCR comes from a human donor in good health. What was sequenced was PBMCs.

CDR3 sequence (DNA): TGTGCCAGCAGTACACCGACAGATACGCAGTATTTT. Translated, it gives CASSTPTDTQYF. The chain links TRBV28 to TRBJ2-3; D gene unclear. V was pared by 5 bases and J by 3 bases, with 6 bases between. The CDR3 runs 12 residues. Germline values: CDR1 MDHEN, CDR2 SYDVKM.